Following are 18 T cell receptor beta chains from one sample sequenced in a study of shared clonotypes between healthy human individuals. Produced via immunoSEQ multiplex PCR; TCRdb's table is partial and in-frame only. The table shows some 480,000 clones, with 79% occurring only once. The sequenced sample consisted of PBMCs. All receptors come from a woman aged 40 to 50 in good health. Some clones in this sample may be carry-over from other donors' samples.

The CDR3 DNA reads as TGTGCCAGCAGCACCCACCGAGCCCTACAAGAGACCCAGTACTTC. Amino acids: CASSTHRALQETQYF. The chain is built from TRBV9 and TRBJ2-5; D not certain. CDR1 and CDR2 (germline): SGDLS, YYNGEE. The CDR3 has 15 amino acids. With 4 bases removed from V and 2 bases from J, the gap between germline ends came to 15 bases.

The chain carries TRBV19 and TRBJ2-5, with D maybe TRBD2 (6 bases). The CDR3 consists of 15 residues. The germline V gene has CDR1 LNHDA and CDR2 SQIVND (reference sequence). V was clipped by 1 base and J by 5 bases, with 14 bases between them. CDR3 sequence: CASSIGLENWETQYF. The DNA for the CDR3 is TGTGCCAGTAGTATAGGACTAGAAAATTGGGAGACCCAGTACTTC.

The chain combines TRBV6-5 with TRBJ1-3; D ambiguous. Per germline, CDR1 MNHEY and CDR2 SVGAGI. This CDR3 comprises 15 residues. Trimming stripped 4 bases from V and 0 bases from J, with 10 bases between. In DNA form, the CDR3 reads TGTGCCAGCAGTTTATACGGCCACTCTGGAAACACCATATATTTT. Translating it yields CASSLYGHSGNTIYF.

The CDR3 DNA is TGTGCCAGCAGCGTAGGTTCTTCGGGGGACCAGCCCCAGCATTTT. Its protein is CASSVGSSGDQPQHF. This chain joins TRBV9 and TRBJ1-5; D possibly corresponds to TRBD1 (5 bases). V lost 0 bases and J lost 7, with 14 bases in between. Germline CDR1 is SGDLS and CDR2 is YYNGEE. The CDR3 is 15 residues long.

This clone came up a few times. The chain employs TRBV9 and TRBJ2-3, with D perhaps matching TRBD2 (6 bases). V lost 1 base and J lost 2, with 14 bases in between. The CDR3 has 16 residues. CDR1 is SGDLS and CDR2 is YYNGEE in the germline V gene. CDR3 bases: TGTGCCAGCAGCGTAATGTCGGGAGAGAACACAGATACGCAGTATTTT. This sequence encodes CASSVMSGENTDTQYF. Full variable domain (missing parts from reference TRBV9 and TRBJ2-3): DSGVTQTPKHLITATGQRVTLRCSPRSGDLSVYWYQQSLDQGLQFLIQYYNGEERAKGNILERFSAQQFPDLHSELNLSSLELGDSALYFCASSVMSGENTDTQYFGPGTRLTVL.

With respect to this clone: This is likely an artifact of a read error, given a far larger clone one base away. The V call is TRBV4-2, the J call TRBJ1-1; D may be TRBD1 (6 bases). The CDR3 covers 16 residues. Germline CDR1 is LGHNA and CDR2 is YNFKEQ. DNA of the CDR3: TGTGCCAGCAGCCAAGGGGACACTCACACCAACACTAAAGCTTTCTTT. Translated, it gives CASSQGDTHTNTKAFF.

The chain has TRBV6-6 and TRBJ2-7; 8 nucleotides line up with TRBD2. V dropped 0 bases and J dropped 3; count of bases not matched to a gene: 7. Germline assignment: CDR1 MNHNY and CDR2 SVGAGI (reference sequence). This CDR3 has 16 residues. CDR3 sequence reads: CASSYSATGGDYEQYF. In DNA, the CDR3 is TGTGCCAGCAGTTACTCGGCGACGGGAGGGGACTACGAGCAGTACTTC.

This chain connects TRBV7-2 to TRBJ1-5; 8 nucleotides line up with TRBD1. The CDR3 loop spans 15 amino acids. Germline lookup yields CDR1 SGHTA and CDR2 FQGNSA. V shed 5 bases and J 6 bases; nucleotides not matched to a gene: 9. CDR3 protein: CASSPKAGGGQPQHF. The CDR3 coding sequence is TGTGCCAGCAGCCCCAAGGCAGGGGGCGGTCAGCCCCAGCATTTT.

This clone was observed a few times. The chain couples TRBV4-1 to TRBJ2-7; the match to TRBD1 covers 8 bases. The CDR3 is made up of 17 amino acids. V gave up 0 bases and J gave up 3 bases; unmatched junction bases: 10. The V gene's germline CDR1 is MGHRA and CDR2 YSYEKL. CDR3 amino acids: CASSQDMRTGKHYEQYF. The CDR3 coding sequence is TGCGCCAGCAGCCAAGATATGCGGACAGGGAAACACTACGAGCAGTACTTC.

CDR3 DNA: TGTGCCACCAGCAGGGTACAAACCTCCTACAATGAGCAGTTCTTC. This translates into CATSRVQTSYNEQFF. The J gene is TRBJ2-1, the V gene TRBV15; no clear D gene. Germline CDR1 and CDR2: LNHNV and YYDKDF (reference sequence). Trimming shortened V by 3 bases and J by 0 bases, and 9 bases separated the two germline ends. There are 15 residues in the CDR3.

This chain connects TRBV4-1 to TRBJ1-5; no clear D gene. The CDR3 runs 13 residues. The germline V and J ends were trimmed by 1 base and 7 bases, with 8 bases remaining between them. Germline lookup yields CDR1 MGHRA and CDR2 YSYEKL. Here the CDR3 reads CASSQGRSQPQHF. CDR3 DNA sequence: TGCGCCAGCAGCCAAGGTAGGAGCCAGCCCCAGCATTTT.

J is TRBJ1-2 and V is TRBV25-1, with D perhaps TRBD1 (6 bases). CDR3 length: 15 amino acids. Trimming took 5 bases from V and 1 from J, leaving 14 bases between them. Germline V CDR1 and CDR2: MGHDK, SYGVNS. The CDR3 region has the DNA TGTGCCAGCAGTACTGGGGGCCAGAGTAACTATGGCTACACCTTC. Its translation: CASSTGGQSNYGYTF.

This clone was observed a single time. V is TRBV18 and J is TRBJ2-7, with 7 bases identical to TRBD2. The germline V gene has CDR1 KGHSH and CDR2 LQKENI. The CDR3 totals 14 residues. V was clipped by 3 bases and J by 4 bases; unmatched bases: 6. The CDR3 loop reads CASSPGGSAYEQYF. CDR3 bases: TGTGCCAGCTCACCCGGCGGGAGCGCATACGAGCAGTACTTC. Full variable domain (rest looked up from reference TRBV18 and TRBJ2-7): NAGVMQNPRHLVRRRGQEARLRCSPMKGHSHVYWYRQLPEEGLKFMVYLQKENIIDESGMPKERFSAEFPKEGPSILRIQQVVRGDSAAYFCASSPGGSAYEQYFGPGTRLTVT.

CDR3 coding DNA: TGTGCCATCAGTGAAGGAAACGGGAACACTGAAGCTTTCTTT. Encoded protein: CAISEGNGNTEAFF. V usage is TRBV10-3 and J usage is TRBJ1-1, with D unclear. There are 14 residues in the CDR3. CDR1 and CDR2 from the germline V gene are ENHRY and SYGVKD. V was pared by 3 bases and J by 1 base, with 9 bases between.

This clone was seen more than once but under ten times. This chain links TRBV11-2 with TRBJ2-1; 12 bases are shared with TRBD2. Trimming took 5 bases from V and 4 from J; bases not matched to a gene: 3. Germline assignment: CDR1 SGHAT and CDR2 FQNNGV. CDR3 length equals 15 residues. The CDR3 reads CASSRTSGEYNEQFF. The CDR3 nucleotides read TGTGCCAGCAGCAGGACTAGCGGGGAGTACAATGAGCAGTTCTTC.

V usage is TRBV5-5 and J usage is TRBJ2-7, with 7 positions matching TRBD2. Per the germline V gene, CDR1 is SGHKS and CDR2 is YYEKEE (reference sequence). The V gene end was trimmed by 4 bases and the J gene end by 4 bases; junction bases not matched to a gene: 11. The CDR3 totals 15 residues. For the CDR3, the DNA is TGTGCCAGCAGCCCGCTGGCGGGAGTCCCTTACGAGCAGTACTTC. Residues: CASSPLAGVPYEQYF.

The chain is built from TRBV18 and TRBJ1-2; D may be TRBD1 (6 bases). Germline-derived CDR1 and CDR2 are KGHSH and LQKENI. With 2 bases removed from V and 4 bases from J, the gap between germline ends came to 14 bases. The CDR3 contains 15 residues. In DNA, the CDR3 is TGTGCCAGCTCACCAAATGGGGGCGGTGGCTATGGCTACACCTTC. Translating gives CASSPNGGGGYGYTF.

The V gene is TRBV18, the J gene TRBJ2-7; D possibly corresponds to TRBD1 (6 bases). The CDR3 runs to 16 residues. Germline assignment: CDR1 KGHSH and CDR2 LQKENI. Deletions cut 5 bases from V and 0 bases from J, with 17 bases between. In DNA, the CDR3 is TGTGCCAGCTCATTCAAGCGGACAGAACCCTCCTACGAGCAGTACTTC. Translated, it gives CASSFKRTEPSYEQYF.